One sample yielded the 8 T cell receptor beta chains listed below, sequenced in a study of ipilimumab plus nivolumab after autologous stem cell transplantation. The table came from immunoSEQ multiplex PCR; TCRdb's copy has only in-frame clones and leaves some out. The sample holds roughly 86,000 clones, 83% seen once. The input for sequencing was PBMCs, taken in a trial of ipilimumab plus nivolumab as post-transplant consolidation. The source is a male donor with diffuse large B-cell lymphoma.

V is TRBV14 and J is TRBJ2-3; D remains unclear. The CDR3 totals 14 residues. V was pared by 3 bases and J by 3 bases, with 10 bases between. Germline CDR1 is SGHDN and CDR2 is FVKESK. CDR3 sequence: CASSQLDGTDTQYF. The CDR3, as DNA: TGTGCCAGCAGCCAGCTCGACGGGACAGATACGCAGTATTTT.

This clone came up once. J is TRBJ2-5 and V is TRBV11-2; D is undetermined. V was cut by 1 base and J by 5 bases, with 8 bases left in between. The CDR3 runs 13 residues. Germline lookup yields CDR1 SGHAT and CDR2 FQNNGV. The CDR3 nucleotides are TGTGCCAGCAGCTTAGGTCCTGGGGAGACCCAGTACTTC. It translates to CASSLGPGETQYF.

This chain joins TRBV2 and TRBJ2-1; 9 bases line up with TRBD2. Per the germline V gene, CDR1 is SNHLY and CDR2 is FYNNEI. V gave up 6 bases and J gave up 0 bases; unmatched junction bases: 6. This CDR3 contains 16 residues. The CDR3 region has the DNA TGTGCCAGCAGGACCTCAGCGGGGGGCTCCTACAATGAGCAGTTCTTC. It yields the protein CASRTSAGGSYNEQFF. Full variable domain (missing parts from reference TRBV2 and TRBJ2-1): EPEVTQTPSHQVTQMGQEVILRCVPISNHLYFYWYRQILGQKVEFLVSFYNNEISEKSEIFDDQFSVERPDGSNFTLKIRSTKLEDSAMYFCASRTSAGGSYNEQFFGPGTRLTVL.

The chain carries TRBV6-6 and TRBJ2-5; D possibly corresponds to TRBD1 (6 bases). The CDR3 has 15 residues. CDR1 MNHNY and CDR2 SVGAGI come from the germline V gene (reference sequence). V was pared by 1 base and J by 9 bases, with 18 bases between. The CDR3 loop reads CASSYLDSPAVAQYF. The CDR3 DNA reads as TGTGCCAGCAGTTACTTGGACAGTCCGGCGGTGGCCCAGTACTTC.

The chain is built from TRBV9 and TRBJ2-7; 9 positions match TRBD2. CDR1 and CDR2 (germline): SGDLS, YYNGEE. J gave up 0 bases and V 0 bases, and 16 bases lay outside the gene matches. There are 20 residues in the CDR3. In nucleotides, the CDR3 is TGTGCCAGCAGCGTAGCTGACAGTCGAACTAGCGGGTTACTCTCCTACGAGCAGTACTTC. It codes for CASSVADSRTSGLLSYEQYF.

The J gene is TRBJ1-4, the V gene TRBV4-2; D is possibly TRBD1 (5 bases). V lost 1 base, J lost 6 bases, and 18 bases lay in between. This CDR3 region has 17 residues. Germline V gene data show CDR1 as LGHNA and CDR2 as YNFKEQ. The CDR3 DNA sequence: TGTGCCAGCAGCCAAGCCAGTTCAGGGAAAACACATGAAAAACTGTTTTTT. This translates into CASSQASSGKTHEKLFF.

V usage is TRBV7-9 and J usage is TRBJ2-5; a possible D gene is TRBD2 (6 bases). V lost 1 base and J 3 bases, leaving 9 bases between the germline ends. Germline assignment: CDR1 SEHNR and CDR2 FQNEAQ (reference sequence). This CDR3 contains 14 residues. CDR3: CASSLVGGEETQYF. CDR3 DNA sequence: TGTGCCAGCAGCTTAGTGGGGGGAGAAGAGACCCAGTACTTC.

The chain employs TRBV18 and TRBJ2-7; TRBD1 matches at 9 bases. The junction had 9 bases not matched to a gene; V was cut back by 4 bases and J by 5 bases. The CDR3 has 15 amino acids. Germline loops: CDR1 KGHSH, CDR2 LQKENI. The CDR3 nucleotides read TGTGCCAGCTCACGCCCTCCTACAGGGGGCGACGAGCAGTACTTC. Translation: CASSRPPTGGDEQYF.